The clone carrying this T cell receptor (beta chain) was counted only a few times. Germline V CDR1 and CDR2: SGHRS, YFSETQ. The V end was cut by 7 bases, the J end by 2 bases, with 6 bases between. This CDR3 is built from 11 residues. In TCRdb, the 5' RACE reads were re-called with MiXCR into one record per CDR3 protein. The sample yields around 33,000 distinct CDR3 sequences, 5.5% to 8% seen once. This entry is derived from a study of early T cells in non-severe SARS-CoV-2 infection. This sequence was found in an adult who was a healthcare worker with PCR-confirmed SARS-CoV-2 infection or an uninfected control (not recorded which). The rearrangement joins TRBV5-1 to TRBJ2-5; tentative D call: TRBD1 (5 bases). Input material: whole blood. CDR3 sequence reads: CASDRQETQYF. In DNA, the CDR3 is TGCGCCAGCGACAGACAAGAGACCCAGTACTTC.